This TCR beta chain is from a study of blood T cell repertoires in COVID-19. Study as a whole: Samples representing acute and convalescent COVID-19 were sourced from the United States, Italy and Spain.

The CDR3 has 17 residues. Trimming removed 5 bases from V and 0 bases from J; junction bases left unmatched: 11. Germline values: CDR1 MDHEN, CDR2 SYDVKM. This table comes from immunoSEQ multiplex PCR, and its TCRdb copy is limited to in-frame clones, with some not included. The sample holds 40,000 to 55,000 clones, roughly 84% seen once. The chain links TRBV28 to TRBJ1-2, with 8 bases fitting TRBD1. Sequencing used peripheral blood. This receptor was identified in a woman aged 70-85 years with acute or convalescent COVID-19. CDR3 sequence: CASSAWTGSTSNYGYTF. Here the CDR3 DNA reads TGTGCCAGCAGTGCCTGGACAGGGAGTACGTCTAACTATGGCTACACCTTC.